This paragraph covers one T cell receptor beta chain sequence. Its antigen remains unidentified. CDR1 is KGHSH, CDR2 LQKENI, per germline. This CDR3 is built from 14 residues. The sample belongs to a study of monozygotic twins with inflammatory bowel disease. Regarding the study as a whole: Lower sharing of clonotypes with other individuals was seen in IBD patients than in healthy twins. This was most marked in patients showing signs of disease activity.

From the 5' RACE reads, TCRdb lists one entry per CDR3 protein and no DNA. The sample shows tens of thousands of distinct CDR3 sequences, and roughly 7.4% sits with its ten largest clones. Material for sequencing was blood. The chain links TRBV18 to TRBJ2-7. The receptor was derived from a human donor with ulcerative colitis or Crohn's disease, or a healthy co-twin of an affected twin (not recorded which). The CDR3 protein is CASSPRTESYEQYF.